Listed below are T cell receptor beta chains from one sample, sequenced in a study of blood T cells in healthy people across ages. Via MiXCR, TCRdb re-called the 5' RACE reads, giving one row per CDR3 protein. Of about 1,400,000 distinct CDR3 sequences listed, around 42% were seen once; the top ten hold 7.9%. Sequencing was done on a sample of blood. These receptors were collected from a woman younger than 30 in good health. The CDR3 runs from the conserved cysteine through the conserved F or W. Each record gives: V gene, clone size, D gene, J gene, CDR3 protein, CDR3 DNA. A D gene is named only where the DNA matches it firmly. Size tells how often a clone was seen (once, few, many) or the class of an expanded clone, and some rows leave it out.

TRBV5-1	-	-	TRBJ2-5	CASSLGGKEETQYF	TGCGCCAGCAGCTTGGGTGGGAAAGAAGAGACCCAGTACTTC
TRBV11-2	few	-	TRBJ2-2	CASSTLLAPNTGELFF	TGTGCCAGCAGCACCCTCCTAGCGCCTAACACCGGGGAGCTGTTTTTT
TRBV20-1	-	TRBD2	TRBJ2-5	CSARVSSGGLYF	TGTAGTGCTAGAGTCTCTAGCGGGGGTCTGTACTTC
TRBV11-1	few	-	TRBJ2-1	CASSLFRGGNEQFF	TGTGCCAGCAGCTTATTTCGGGGTGGCAATGAGCAGTTCTTC
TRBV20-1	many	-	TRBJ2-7	CSAKVQRSTYEQYF	TGCAGTGCCAAAGTCCAGCGGAGTACCTACGAGCAGTACTTC
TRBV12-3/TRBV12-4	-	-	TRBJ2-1	CASRLGGGNEQFF	TGTGCCAGCAGACTCGGGGGTGGGAATGAGCAGTTCTTC
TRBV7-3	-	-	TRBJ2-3	CASSLTYGVSDTQYF	TGTGCCAGCAGCTTAACATACGGGGTGTCAGATACGCAGTATTTT
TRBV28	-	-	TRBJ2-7	CASGQGGSYEQYF	TGTGCCAGCGGGCAGGGGGGTTCCTACGAGCAGTACTTC
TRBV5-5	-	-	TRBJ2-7	CASSLAGEQMSYEQYF	TGTGCCAGCAGCTTGGCAGGGGAGCAGATGTCCTACGAGCAGTACTTC
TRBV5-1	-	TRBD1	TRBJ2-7	CASSVAGTGGIPYEQYF	TGCGCCAGCAGCGTGGCCGGGACAGGGGGCATTCCTTACGAGCAGTACTTC
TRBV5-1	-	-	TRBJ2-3	CASSAGNSGLTDTQYF	TGCGCCAGCAGTGCCGGGAATAGCGGACTCACAGATACGCAGTATTTT
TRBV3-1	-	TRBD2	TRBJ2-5	CASSQIYTGTTEETQYF	TGTGCCAGCAGTCAAATATATACCGGGACTACGGAAGAGACCCAGTACTTC
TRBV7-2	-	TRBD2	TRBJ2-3	CAGSLSGLAASTDTQYF	TGTGCCGGCAGCTTATCCGGCCTAGCGGCTAGCACAGATACGCAGTATTTT
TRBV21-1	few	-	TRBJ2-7	CASILGGQSSYEQYF	TGTGCCAGCATTCTGGGGGGACAGAGCTCCTACGAGCAGTACTTC
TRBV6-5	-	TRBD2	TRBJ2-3	CASSYSESGTSGPSTDTQYF	TGTGCCAGCAGTTACTCGGAATCCGGGACTAGCGGGCCGAGCACAGATACGCAGTATTTT
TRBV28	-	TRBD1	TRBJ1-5	CASSKQQGQGQPQHF	TGTGCCAGCAGTAAACAACAGGGGCAGGGGCAGCCCCAGCATTTT
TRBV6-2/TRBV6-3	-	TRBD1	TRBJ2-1	CASSYSGTGNRATREFRNGEQFF	TGTGCCAGCAGTTACTCCGGGACAGGGAATAGAGCTACGCGGGAGTTTAGGAACGGTGAGCAGTTCTTC
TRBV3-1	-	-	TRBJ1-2	CASSQSLAGRTSYTF	TGTGCCAGCAGCCAAAGCTTAGCGGGCCGCACGTCCTACACCTTC
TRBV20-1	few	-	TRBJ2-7	CSARTPLGEQYF	TGCAGTGCTAGGACACCTCTGGGAGAGCAGTACTTC
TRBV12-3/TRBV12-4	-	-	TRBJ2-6	CASMASTSGANVLTF	TGTGCCAGCATGGCCAGTACCTCTGGGGCCAACGTCCTGACTTTC
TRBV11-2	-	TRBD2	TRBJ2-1	CASSSPSGRAIYNEQFF	TGTGCCAGCAGCTCCCCTAGCGGGAGGGCCATATACAATGAGCAGTTCTTC
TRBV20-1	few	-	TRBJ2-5	CSARVGGETQYF	TGCAGTGCTAGGGTTGGGGGAGAGACCCAGTACTTC
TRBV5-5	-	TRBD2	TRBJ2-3	CASSLNGPSGETDTQYF	TGTGCCAGCAGCTTGAATGGACCTAGCGGGGAGACAGATACGCAGTATTTT